This TCR beta chain was sequenced for a study of blood T cell repertoires in COVID-19. Across the study: Samples representing acute and convalescent COVID-19 were sourced from the United States, Italy and Spain. PBMCs, B-cell-depleted T cells, or T cells were the source of the cDNA or gDNA that made up the material.

In germline, CDR1 is MNHEY, CDR2 SVGAGI. The length of the CDR3 is 14 residues. V dropped 2 bases and J dropped 4 bases, with 12 bases sitting between them. Original methodology: Researchers report that nucleated cell counts were estimated from reference gene primer amplification. Clones were sequenced by immunoSEQ multiplex PCR, and TCRdb holds only the in-frame ones, with some missing. V, J and clone size were drawn from that table, and D and trimming were deduced from the DNA. The sample carries about 230,000 clones, around 80% recorded once. This TCR was recovered from a man aged 35 to 55 who had recovered from COVID-19. V usage is TRBV6-5 and J usage is TRBJ2-7; D is possibly TRBD1 (6 bases). The specimen was peripheral blood. CDR3 bases: TGTGCCAGCAGTTACGCCGAGGGGGTGTACGAGCAGTACTTC. Amino acid sequence: CASSYAEGVYEQYF.